The following is a T cell receptor beta chain sequence with its context. Its antigen is currently unknown. The CDR3 spans 15 residues. V lost 8 bases and J lost 6, with 20 bases in between. CDR1 is LGHDT, CDR2 YNNKEL, per germline (reference sequence). The record originates from a study of T cell responses to AZD1222 COVID-19 vaccine. Whole-study findings and limits: Females outnumbered males among donors, who were mostly white British; clonal diversity was possibly underestimated. At baseline, seropositivity was found in only a handful of AZD1222 recipients.

Libraries were prepared by immunoSEQ multiplex PCR; TCRdb keeps only in-frame clonotypes and omits some of them. The repertoire includes around 150,000 clones, 91% of them detected once, and 5% sits in the top ten. Material: peripheral blood, obtained on day 0 of AZD1222 vaccination. The chain employs TRBV3-1 (or the pseudogene TRBV3-2) and TRBJ1-5; TRBD1 is a possible D gene (6 bases). This clonotype was obtained from an adult in good health. The CDR3 region is CASAPVGSTGQPQHF. The CDR3 nucleotides read TGTGCCAGCGCCCCAGTAGGATCGACAGGTCAGCCCCAGCATTTT.